These T cell receptor beta chains were read from a single sample in a study of CD8 T cells in Susac syndrome. TCRdb fed the immunoSEQ multiplex PCR reads into MiXCR, producing one record per CDR3 protein. The sample shows 140,000 to 150,000 distinct CDR3 sequences, around 95% of them seen only once. The material sequenced was CD4+ T cells from PBMCs. All receptors derive from a human donor with Susac syndrome. CDR3s include the opening cysteine and the closing phenylalanine or tryptophan. Expanded clones are given a class, and other clones once, few, many or no size at all.

J: TRBJ2-5
V: TRBV5-1
size: -
CDR3: CASSYGQGGETQYF

J: TRBJ2-2
V: TRBV20-1
size: -
CDR3: CSARDQVGVSNTGELFF

J: TRBJ2-2
V: TRBV14
size: -
CDR3: CASSQELHPVGELFF

J: TRBJ2-1
V: TRBV3-1
size: -
CDR3: CASSAGPKVGEQFF

J: TRBJ2-7
V: TRBV5-1
size: -
CDR3: CASSLDSRAPYEQYF

J: TRBJ2-2
V: TRBV2
size: -
CDR3: CASSEAQDGELFF

J: TRBJ2-2
V: TRBV5-4
size: -
CDR3: CASSAGLAGGPDTGELFF

J: TRBJ2-7
V: TRBV15
size: -
CDR3: CATSRPGTGLYEQYF

J: TRBJ2-1
V: TRBV28
size: -
CDR3: CASSLWDSGRNEQFF

J: TRBJ1-1
V: TRBV29-1
size: -
CDR3: CSVAPMNTEAFF

J: TRBJ2-4
V: TRBV11-2
size: -
CDR3: CASSLGARNIQYF

J: TRBJ2-2
V: TRBV2
size: once
CDR3: CASSEVQGGTGELFF

J: TRBJ2-7
V: TRBV20-1
size: -
CDR3: CSARDPGQGSSYEQYF

J: TRBJ1-6
V: TRBV12-3/TRBV12-4
size: -
CDR3: CASSPSQGTYNSPLHF

J: TRBJ2-1
V: TRBV12-3/TRBV12-4
size: -
CDR3: CATTGGAQQFF

J: TRBJ2-5
V: TRBV20-1
size: -
CDR3: CSARGRLAAEETQYF

J: TRBJ2-2
V: TRBV5-4
size: -
CDR3: CASSLKGAQGGELFF

J: TRBJ2-3
V: TRBV28
size: -
CDR3: CASRTAGGSKDTQYF

J: TRBJ2-3
V: TRBV28
size: -
CDR3: CASGGGFGRNTQYF

J: TRBJ2-2
V: TRBV29-1
size: once
CDR3: CSVGRGGELFF

J: TRBJ1-1
V: TRBV14
size: few
CDR3: CASSQGLGTEAFF

J: TRBJ2-1
V: TRBV3-1
size: -
CDR3: CASSQAGLYNEQFF

J: TRBJ2-2
V: TRBV4-2
size: -
CDR3: CASSQGGERELFF

J: TRBJ2-1
V: TRBV7-2
size: -
CDR3: CASSSPGQHNEQFF

J: TRBJ1-1
V: TRBV29-1
size: -
CDR3: CSAGRSNTEAFF

J: TRBJ2-2
V: TRBV2
size: -
CDR3: CASSRENTGELFF

J: TRBJ2-5
V: TRBV29-1
size: -
CDR3: CSVGRAGETQYF

J: TRBJ1-5
V: TRBV2
size: -
CDR3: CASRVVVGNQPQHF

J: TRBJ2-4
V: TRBV20-1
size: -
CDR3: CSAREVELAKNIQYF

J: TRBJ2-2
V: TRBV25-1
size: -
CDR3: CASRDPGGANTGELFF

J: TRBJ2-1
V: TRBV9
size: -
CDR3: CASSVGTRNEQFF

J: TRBJ1-6
V: TRBV6-5
size: -
CDR3: CASSYGWQGGSPLHF

J: TRBJ2-7
V: TRBV12-3/TRBV12-4
size: -
CDR3: CASRTLTYEQYF

J: TRBJ2-7
V: TRBV12-3/TRBV12-4
size: -
CDR3: CASSNSGRGSYEQYF

J: TRBJ2-4
V: TRBV5-1
size: -
CDR3: CASSLGPSGLNIQYF

J: TRBJ1-5
V: TRBV24-1
size: once
CDR3: CATRSHHEAAPGPNQPQHF

J: TRBJ2-7
V: TRBV15
size: -
CDR3: CATSRGGGLNYEQYF

J: TRBJ1-5
V: TRBV12-3/TRBV12-4
size: -
CDR3: CASRKGDRNQPQHF

J: TRBJ2-7
V: TRBV18
size: -
CDR3: CASSPATFGQGRDYEQYF

J: TRBJ1-1
V: TRBV5-4
size: -
CDR3: CASSLAQNTEAFF

J: TRBJ2-2
V: TRBV7-3
size: -
CDR3: CASSLGVHYTGELFF

J: TRBJ1-2
V: TRBV15
size: -
CDR3: CATRTDRVHGYTF

J: TRBJ2-1
V: TRBV20-1
size: few
CDR3: CSARVGGSYNEQFF

J: TRBJ2-3
V: TRBV29-1
size: -
CDR3: CSVEISGTDTQYF

J: TRBJ1-6
V: TRBV27
size: -
CDR3: CASSLLGRPNSPLHF

J: TRBJ2-5
V: TRBV18
size: once
CDR3: CASSLMRVVRGETQYF

J: TRBJ2-4
V: TRBV20-1
size: -
CDR3: CSGSGRALNIQYF

J: TRBJ2-2
V: TRBV5-6
size: -
CDR3: CASSLVGGSNTGELFF

J: TRBJ2-1
V: TRBV5-1
size: -
CDR3: CASSLVSREDRRFF

J: TRBJ2-1
V: TRBV5-1
size: -
CDR3: CASSIGLAGDNEQFF

J: TRBJ2-7
V: TRBV2
size: -
CDR3: CAAAGYSYEQYF

J: TRBJ1-2
V: TRBV2
size: -
CDR3: CASSGGGGVNYGYTF

J: TRBJ1-2
V: TRBV12-3/TRBV12-4
size: -
CDR3: CASSSEGARYYGYTF